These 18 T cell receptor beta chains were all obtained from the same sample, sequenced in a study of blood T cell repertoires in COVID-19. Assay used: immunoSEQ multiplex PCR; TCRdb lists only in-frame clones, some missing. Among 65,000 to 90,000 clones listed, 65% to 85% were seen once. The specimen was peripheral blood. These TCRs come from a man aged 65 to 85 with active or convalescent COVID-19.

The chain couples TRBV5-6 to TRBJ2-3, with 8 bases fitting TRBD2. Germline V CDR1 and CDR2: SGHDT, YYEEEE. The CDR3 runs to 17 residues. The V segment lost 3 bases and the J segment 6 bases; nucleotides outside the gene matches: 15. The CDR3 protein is CASSSTYKAGAGDTQYF. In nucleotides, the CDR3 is TGTGCCAGCAGCTCCACGTACAAAGCGGGGGCGGGGGATACGCAGTATTTT.

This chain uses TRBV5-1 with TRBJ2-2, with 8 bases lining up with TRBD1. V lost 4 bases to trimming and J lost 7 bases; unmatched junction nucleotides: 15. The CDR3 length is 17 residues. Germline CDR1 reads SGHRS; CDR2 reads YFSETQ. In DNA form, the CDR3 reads TGCGCCAGCAGCCACCCCGGTGCAGGGGGCGCGGGCGGGGAGCTGTTTTTT. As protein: CASSHPGAGGAGGELFF. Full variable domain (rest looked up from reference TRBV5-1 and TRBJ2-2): KAGVTQTPRYLIKTRGQQVTLSCSPISGHRSVSWYQQTPGQGLQFLFEYFSETQRNKGNFPGRFSGRQFSNSRSEMNVSTLELGDSALYLCASSHPGAGGAGGELFFGEGSRLTVL.

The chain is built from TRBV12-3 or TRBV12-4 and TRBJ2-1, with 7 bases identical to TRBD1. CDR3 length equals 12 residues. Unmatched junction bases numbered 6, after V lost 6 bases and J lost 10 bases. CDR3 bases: TGTGCCAGCAGACGACAGGGATACGAGCAGTTCTTC. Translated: CASRRQGYEQFF.

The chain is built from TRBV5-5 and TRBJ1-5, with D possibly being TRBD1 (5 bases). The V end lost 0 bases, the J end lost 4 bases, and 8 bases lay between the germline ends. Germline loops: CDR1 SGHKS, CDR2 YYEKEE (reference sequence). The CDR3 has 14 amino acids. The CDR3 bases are TGTGCCAGCAGCTTGGGACAGATAAATCAGCCCCAGCATTTT. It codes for CASSLGQINQPQHF.

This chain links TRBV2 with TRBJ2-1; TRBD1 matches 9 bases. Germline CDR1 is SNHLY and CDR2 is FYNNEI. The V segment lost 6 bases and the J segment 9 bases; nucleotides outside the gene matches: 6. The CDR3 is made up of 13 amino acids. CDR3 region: CASRGQGGGEQFF. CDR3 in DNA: TGTGCCAGCAGGGGACAGGGAGGGGGTGAGCAGTTCTTC.

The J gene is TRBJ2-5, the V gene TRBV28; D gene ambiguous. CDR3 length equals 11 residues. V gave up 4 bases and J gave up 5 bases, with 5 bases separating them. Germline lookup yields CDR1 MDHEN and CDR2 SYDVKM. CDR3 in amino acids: CASSSPETQYF. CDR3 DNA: TGTGCCAGCAGTTCTCCGGAGACCCAGTACTTC.

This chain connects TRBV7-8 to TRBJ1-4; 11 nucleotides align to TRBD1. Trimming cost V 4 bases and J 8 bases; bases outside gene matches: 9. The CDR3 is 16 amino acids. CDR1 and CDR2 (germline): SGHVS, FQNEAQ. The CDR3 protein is CASSSRDRGFGEKLFF. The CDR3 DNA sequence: TGTGCCAGCAGCTCCCGGGACAGGGGGTTCGGGGAAAAACTGTTTTTT. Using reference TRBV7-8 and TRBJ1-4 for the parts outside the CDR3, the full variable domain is GAGVSQSPRYKVAKRGQDVALRCDPISGHVSLFWYQQALGQGPEFLTYFQNEAQLDKSGLPSDRFFAERPEGSVSTLKIQRTQQEDSAVYLCASSSRDRGFGEKLFFGSGTQLSVL.

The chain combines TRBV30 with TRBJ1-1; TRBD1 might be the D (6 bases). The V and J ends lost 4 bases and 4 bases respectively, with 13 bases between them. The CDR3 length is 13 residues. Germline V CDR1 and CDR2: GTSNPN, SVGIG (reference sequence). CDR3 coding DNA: TGTGCCTGGAAACGGGACACCGCCACTGAAGCTTTCTTT. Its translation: CAWKRDTATEAFF.

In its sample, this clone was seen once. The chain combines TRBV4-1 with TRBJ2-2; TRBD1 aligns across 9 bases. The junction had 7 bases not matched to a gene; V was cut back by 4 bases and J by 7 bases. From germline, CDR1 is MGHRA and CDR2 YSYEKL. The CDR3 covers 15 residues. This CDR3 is CASSRRDRVDGELFF. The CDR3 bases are TGCGCCAGCAGCCGTAGGGACAGGGTTGACGGGGAGCTGTTTTTT.

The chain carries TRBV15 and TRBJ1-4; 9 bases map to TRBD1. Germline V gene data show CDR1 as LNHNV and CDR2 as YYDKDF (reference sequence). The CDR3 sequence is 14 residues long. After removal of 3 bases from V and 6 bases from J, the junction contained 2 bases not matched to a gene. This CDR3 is CATSRDRGDEKLFF. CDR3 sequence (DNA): TGTGCCACCAGCAGGGACAGGGGTGATGAAAAACTGTTTTTT.

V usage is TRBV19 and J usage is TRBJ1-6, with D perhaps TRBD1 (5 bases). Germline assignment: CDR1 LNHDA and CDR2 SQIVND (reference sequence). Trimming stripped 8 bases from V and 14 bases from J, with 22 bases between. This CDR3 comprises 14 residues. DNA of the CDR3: TGTGCCAGTGGCCCTACCGGGGGACTAATATCCCTCCACTTT. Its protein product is CASGPTGGLISLHF.

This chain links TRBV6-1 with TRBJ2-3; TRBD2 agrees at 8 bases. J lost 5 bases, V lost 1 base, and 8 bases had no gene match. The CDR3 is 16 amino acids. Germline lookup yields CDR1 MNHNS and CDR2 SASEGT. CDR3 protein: CASSEGAGGYLDTQYF. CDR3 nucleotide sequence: TGTGCCAGCAGTGAAGGGGCGGGGGGCTATTTAGATACGCAGTATTTT.

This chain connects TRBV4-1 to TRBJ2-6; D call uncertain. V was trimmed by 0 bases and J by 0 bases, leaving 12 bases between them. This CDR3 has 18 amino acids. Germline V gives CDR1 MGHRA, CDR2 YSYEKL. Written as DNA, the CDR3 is TGCGCCAGCAGCCAAGAGGGCCGGTTAACCTCTGGGGCCAACGTCCTGACTTTC. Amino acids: CASSQEGRLTSGANVLTF.

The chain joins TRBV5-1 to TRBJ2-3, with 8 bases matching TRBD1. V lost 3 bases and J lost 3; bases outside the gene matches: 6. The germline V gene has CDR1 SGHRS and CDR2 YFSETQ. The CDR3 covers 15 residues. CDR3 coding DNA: TGCGCCAGCAGCTACGGACAGGGAGGAACAGATACGCAGTATTTT. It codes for CASSYGQGGTDTQYF.

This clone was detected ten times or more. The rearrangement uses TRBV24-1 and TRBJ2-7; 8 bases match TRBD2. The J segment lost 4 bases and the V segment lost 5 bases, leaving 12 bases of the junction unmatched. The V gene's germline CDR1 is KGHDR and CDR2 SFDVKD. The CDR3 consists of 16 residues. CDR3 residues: CATSAWGSGETYEQYF. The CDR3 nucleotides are TGTGCCACCAGTGCCTGGGGTAGCGGGGAGACTTACGAGCAGTACTTC.

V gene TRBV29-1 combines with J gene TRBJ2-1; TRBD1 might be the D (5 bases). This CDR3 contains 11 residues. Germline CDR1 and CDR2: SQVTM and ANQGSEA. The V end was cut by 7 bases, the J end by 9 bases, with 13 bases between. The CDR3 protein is CSDLQVGEQFF. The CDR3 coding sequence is TGCAGCGACCTACAGGTGGGTGAGCAGTTCTTC.

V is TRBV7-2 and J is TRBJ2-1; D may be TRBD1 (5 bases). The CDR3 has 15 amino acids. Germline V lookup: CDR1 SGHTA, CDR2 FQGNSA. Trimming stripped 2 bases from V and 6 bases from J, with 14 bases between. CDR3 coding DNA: TGTGCCAGCAGCTTATATTTCCAGGGATCCAATGAGCAGTTCTTC. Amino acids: CASSLYFQGSNEQFF.

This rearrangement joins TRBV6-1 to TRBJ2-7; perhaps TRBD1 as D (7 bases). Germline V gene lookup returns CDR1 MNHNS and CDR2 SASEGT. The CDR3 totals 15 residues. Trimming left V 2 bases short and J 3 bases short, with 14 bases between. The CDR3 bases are TGTGCCAGCAGTGAATCTGGCGGGACAGTCTACGAGCAGTACTTC. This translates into CASSESGGTVYEQYF.